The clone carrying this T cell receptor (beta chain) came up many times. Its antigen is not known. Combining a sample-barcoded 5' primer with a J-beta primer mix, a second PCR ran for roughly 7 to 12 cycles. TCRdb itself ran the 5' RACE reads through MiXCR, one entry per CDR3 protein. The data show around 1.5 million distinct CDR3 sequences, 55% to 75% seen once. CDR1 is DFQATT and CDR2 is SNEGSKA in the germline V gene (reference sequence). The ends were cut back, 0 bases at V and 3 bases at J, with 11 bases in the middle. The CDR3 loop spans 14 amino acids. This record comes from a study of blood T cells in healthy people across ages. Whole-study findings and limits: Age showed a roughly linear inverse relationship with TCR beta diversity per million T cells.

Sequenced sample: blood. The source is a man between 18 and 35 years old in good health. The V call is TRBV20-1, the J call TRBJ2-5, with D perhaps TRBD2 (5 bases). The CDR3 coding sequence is TGCAGTGCTAGAGATGGCGGAGCGGAAGAGACCCAGTACTTC. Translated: CSARDGGAEETQYF.